The clone carrying this TCR beta chain was seen once. The sample is drawn from a study of blood T cell repertoires in COVID-19. Study as a whole: COVID-19 samples, acute and convalescent, were from the United States, Italy and Spain. Nucleic acid was either cDNA or gDNA, and it came from T cells, B-cell-depleted T cells, or PBMCs.

J gave up 0 bases and V 1 base, and 3 bases lay outside the gene matches. Looked up from germline, CDR1 is SGDLS and CDR2 is YYNGEE. This CDR3 spans 17 amino acids. In the original workflow: It was from reference gene primer amplification that nucleated cell counts were estimated. TCRdb keeps only in-frame clones here, not all; method: immunoSEQ multiplex PCR. That table is the source of V, J and clone size, and D and trimming were worked out from the DNA. The sample yields around 80,000 clones, 82% seen once. This chain joins TRBV9 and TRBJ2-3; the match to TRBD2 covers 12 bases. The clonotype originates from a human donor in a cohort sampled during active COVID-19. Sequencing input: peripheral blood. In DNA, the CDR3 is TGTGCCAGCAGCGTAAATCTAGCGGGGGGGAGCACAGATACGCAGTATTTT. This sequence encodes CASSVNLAGGSTDTQYF.